The present T cell receptor (beta chain) was sequenced within a study of CD8 T cells in Susac syndrome. This CDR3 is 15 amino acids long. V dropped 5 bases and J dropped 8 bases, with 22 bases sitting between them. Germline CDR1 reads SGHTA; CDR2 reads FQGNSA. The multiple sclerosis control group consisted of treatment-naive patients whose relapsing-remitting disease, which was either stable or active, fulfilled revised McDonald criteria. cDNA came from around 0.5 to 1 ug RNA primed by random hexamers. A multiplex approach, immunoSEQ multiplex PCR, amplified TCR beta CDR3 across 54 Vbeta and 13 Jbeta. One entry per CDR3 protein, called by TCRdb with MiXCR from the immunoSEQ multiplex PCR reads. The sample yields approximately 300,000 distinct CDR3 sequences, roughly 85% seen once.

This clonotype was obtained from a human donor with multiple sclerosis. Sequenced sample: CD8+ T cells from PBMCs. This chain joins TRBV7-2 and TRBJ2-7; a possible D gene is TRBD1 (6 bases). Here the CDR3 DNA reads TGTGCCAGCAGCCCTACCCAGGGGCTTGACATAAAGCAGTACTTC. It encodes CASSPTQGLDIKQYF.